This record looks at one T cell receptor (beta chain) sequence and its context. This CDR3 contains 14 residues. From germline, CDR1 is SGHNT and CDR2 YYREEE (reference sequence). Unmatched junction bases numbered 8, after V lost 4 bases and J lost 5 bases. This sample stems from a study of blood T cell repertoires in COVID-19. Study as a whole: Samples taken during acute and convalescent COVID-19 were collected in the United States, Italy and Spain. T cells, B-cell-depleted T cells, or PBMCs supplied cDNA or gDNA.

Profiled with immunoSEQ multiplex PCR; TCRdb holds only in-frame clones, not every one. This sample has about 470,000 clones, with around 87% found just once. V usage is TRBV5-4 and J usage is TRBJ2-7, with 8 bases identical to TRBD1. The clonotype originates from a woman younger than 35 who had recovered from COVID-19. Sample: PBMCs or T cells enriched from blood (not recorded which). The CDR3 nucleotides read TGTGCCAGCAGCGGAGGACAGGGCGGGGACGAGCAGTACTTC. Amino acids: CASSGGQGGDEQYF.